These 5 T cell receptor beta chains share one sample of origin, sequenced in a study of CD8+CD57+ T cells in acquired aplastic anemia. TCR beta VDJ combinations and CDR3 sequences were profiled from genomic DNA. A single record per CDR3 protein comes from TCRdb applying MiXCR to the reads. The data show some 150,000 distinct CDR3 sequences, with around two fifths seen just once and 8% to 9.5% held by the top ten. The sample comprised sorted CD4+, CD8+, or CD8+CD57+ T cells (not recorded which) from PBMCs. The receptors were sampled from a human donor in good health, serving as a control.

Points on this clonotype: Relative to the germline gene, one junction end is altered; a read error may explain this. The chain recombines TRBV6-9 with TRBJ2-1; 15 bases match TRBD2. The CDR3 contains 17 residues. CDR1 is MNHGY, CDR2 SVAAGI, per germline. DNA of the CDR3: TGTGCCAGCAGCTATTCGGGACTAGCGGGAGGCCTCAATGAGCAGTTCTTC. Amino acid sequence: CASSYSGLAGGLNEQFF.

This clonotype has just a few counts. This rearrangement joins TRBV12-3 or TRBV12-4 to TRBJ2-1, with D possibly being TRBD1 or TRBD2 (6 bases each). The germline V and J ends were trimmed by 8 bases and 1 base, with 12 bases remaining between them. The CDR3 is 14 residues long. The CDR3 coding sequence is TGTGCCAGCGCCGAGGGGGGTTCCTACAATGAGCAGTTCTTC. It codes for CASAEGGSYNEQFF.

The rearrangement joins TRBV19 to TRBJ1-6, with D hard to call. The CDR3 sequence is 16 residues long. Trimming removed 4 bases at V and 0 bases at J, with 10 bases between. Looked up from germline, CDR1 is LNHDA and CDR2 is SQIVND (reference sequence). The CDR3 nucleotides read TGTGCCAGTAGTAGCGTGTGGAGCTCCTATAATTCACCCCTCCACTTT. Translated, it gives CASSSVWSSYNSPLHF.

As to this clonotype: One end of the junction varies from germline; a read error may be responsible. The chain carries TRBV20-1 and TRBJ2-5, with TRBD2 identical over 10 bases. Germline V gene data show CDR1 as DFQATT and CDR2 as SNEGSKA (reference sequence). The CDR3 length is 15 residues. The CDR3 nucleotides read TGCAGTGCTGCCGATAGCGGGGGGTTCCAAGAGACCCAATACTTC. It is translated as CSAADSGGFQETQYF.

The chain joins TRBV19 to TRBJ1-6; no clear D gene. The V end was cut by 5 bases, the J end by 8 bases, with 16 bases between. Per the germline V gene, CDR1 is LNHDA and CDR2 is SQIVND (reference sequence). This CDR3 spans 15 amino acids. This CDR3 is CASSAARSPYSPLHF. For the CDR3, the DNA is TGTGCCAGTAGTGCAGCGAGAAGTCCATATTCACCCCTCCACTTT.